Each of the 26 T cell receptor beta chains below was sequenced from the same sample in a study of blood T cell repertoires in COVID-19. The data were produced by immunoSEQ multiplex PCR, yet TCRdb's version contains in-frame clones alone and is incomplete. Of approximately 300,000 clones detected, around 89% appear once; the ten largest clones hold 6% to 8%. The material sequenced was peripheral blood. These receptors originate from a woman aged 45-65 years with COVID-19, enrolled during active disease.

This sequence joins TRBV3-1 (or the pseudogene TRBV3-2) and TRBJ2-7, with a weak D call TRBD1 (6 bases). This CDR3 region has 17 residues. CDR1 and CDR2 (germline): LGHDT, YNNKEL (reference sequence). V was pared by 0 bases and J by 5 bases, with 20 bases between. Here the CDR3 reads CASSQDGNWGRQDEQYF. The CDR3, as DNA: TGTGCCAGCAGCCAAGATGGGAATTGGGGGCGACAGGACGAGCAGTACTTC.

This rearrangement joins TRBV7-2 to TRBJ2-7; 7 nucleotides line up with TRBD2. This CDR3 is 15 amino acids long. CDR1 and CDR2 from the germline V gene are SGHTA and FQGNSA. Losses at the gene ends were 3 bases for V and 2 bases for J; bases not matched to a gene: 7. The CDR3 region is CASSFTGGGAYEQYF. CDR3 nucleotides: TGTGCCAGCAGCTTCACGGGGGGTGGGGCCTACGAGCAGTACTTC. The full variable domain, in which reference TRBV7-2 and TRBJ2-7 provide the parts outside the CDR3, is GAGVSQSPSNKVTEKGKDVELRCDPISGHTALYWYRQSLGQGLEFLIYFQGNSAPDKSGLPSDRFSAERTGGSVSTLTIQRTQQEDSAVYLCASSFTGGGAYEQYFGPGTRLTVT.

The chain has TRBV4-2 and TRBJ1-5, with 7 bases lining up with TRBD1. CDR1 is LGHNA, CDR2 YNFKEQ, per germline. After removal of 1 base from V and 0 bases from J, the junction contained 0 bases not matched to a gene. The CDR3 loop spans 15 amino acids. In nucleotides, the CDR3 is TGTGCCAGCAGCCAAGGGACAGGTAGCAATCAGCCCCAGCATTTT. It encodes CASSQGTGSNQPQHF.

J is TRBJ2-7 and V is TRBV2; 8 nucleotides agree with TRBD1. V gave up 6 bases and J gave up 1 base; unmatched junction bases: 5. This CDR3 is 14 amino acids long. CDR1 is SNHLY, CDR2 FYNNEI, per germline. CDR3 nucleotides: TGTGCCAGCAGGAGCGGACAGGGATCCTACGAGCAGTACTTC. This translates into CASRSGQGSYEQYF.

The chain links TRBV11-1 to TRBJ2-3; D ambiguous. V shed 4 bases and J shed 4 bases, with 9 bases lying between them. CDR1 and CDR2 from the germline V gene are SGHAT and FQDESV (reference sequence). The CDR3 loop spans 13 amino acids. CDR3 loop: CASSYRSADTQYF. CDR3 nucleotide sequence: TGTGCCAGCAGCTACCGATCGGCAGATACGCAGTATTTT.

V gene TRBV5-5 combines with J gene TRBJ2-1; 10 nucleotides line up with TRBD1. With V trimmed by 5 bases and J by 2 bases, 16 bases remained unmatched. Germline values: CDR1 SGHKS, CDR2 YYEKEE (reference sequence). There are 19 residues in the CDR3. This chain's CDR3 is CASRLRTQTGTGAYNEQFF. The CDR3 DNA is TGTGCCAGCAGACTAAGAACACAAACCGGGACAGGGGCCTACAATGAGCAGTTCTTC.

The CDR3 DNA reads TGTGCCAGCAGCCCCACCGGCGGGCTAGCGGACTCCTACGAGCAGTACTTC. This sequence encodes CASSPTGGLADSYEQYF. The gene calls are TRBV9 and TRBJ2-7, with 7 positions matching TRBD2. Germline V gene data show CDR1 as SGDLS and CDR2 as YYNGEE. V was pared by 4 bases and J by 0 bases, with 13 bases of the junction left unmatched. The CDR3 is made up of 17 amino acids.

The CDR3 nucleotides are TGTGCCAGCAGTTCCCCCGGGACAGGGGGGGATCGCTACACCTTC. This gives the protein CASSSPGTGGDRYTF. The V and J genes are TRBV6-5 and TRBJ1-2, with TRBD1 matching over 11 bases. This CDR3 spans 15 amino acids. After removal of 4 bases from V and 9 bases from J, the junction contained 10 bases not matched to a gene. CDR1 MNHEY and CDR2 SVGAGI come from the germline V gene.

The J gene is TRBJ1-2, the V gene TRBV27, with TRBD1 identical over 7 bases. V shed 5 bases, J shed 5 bases, and the junction held 8 bases outside the gene matches. There are 14 residues in the CDR3. Per germline, CDR1 MNHEY and CDR2 SMNVEV (reference sequence). CDR3 in amino acids: CASSIRDSEYGYTF. The CDR3 coding sequence is TGTGCCAGCAGTATCCGGGACAGCGAGTATGGCTACACCTTC.

The chain recombines TRBV5-1 with TRBJ1-3; no firm D call. Germline V lookup: CDR1 SGHRS, CDR2 YFSETQ. There are 14 residues in the CDR3. The V and J ends lost 0 bases and 8 bases respectively, with 12 bases between them. CDR3 amino acids: CASSLAAVADTIYF. The CDR3 DNA is TGCGCCAGCAGCTTGGCAGCAGTTGCGGACACCATATATTTT. The entire variable domain, with the rest obtained from reference TRBV5-1 and TRBJ1-3, is as follows: KAGVTQTPRYLIKTRGQQVTLSCSPISGHRSVSWYQQTPGQGLQFLFEYFSETQRNKGNFPGRFSGRQFSNSRSEMNVSTLELGDSALYLCASSLAAVADTIYFGEGSWLTVV.

This sequence joins TRBV11-3 and TRBJ2-7, with TRBD2 identical over 8 bases. The V gene end was trimmed by 5 bases and the J gene end by 5 bases; junction bases not matched to a gene: 5. CDR1 is SGHNT, CDR2 YENEEA, per germline. This CDR3 contains 13 residues. The CDR3 sequence is CASSPGGRNEQYF. The DNA for the CDR3 is TGTGCCAGCAGCCCCGGCGGGAGGAACGAGCAGTACTTC.

This clone appeared a few times. The rearrangement joins TRBV4-3 to TRBJ2-5; the D gene is possibly TRBD1 (7 bases). Trimming pared 4 bases from V and 5 bases from J, leaving 11 bases between. Germline V gene sequence: CDR1 LGHNA, CDR2 YSLEER. This CDR3 is built from 13 residues. The CDR3 DNA is TGCGCCAGCAGCCCGCAGGGGGGCGAGACCCAGTACTTC. Translation: CASSPQGGETQYF.

J is TRBJ2-3 and V is TRBV11-3, with 7 bases aligning to TRBD2. Germline trimming cut 5 bases from V and 8 bases from J; bases unmatched to any gene: 13. Germline CDR1 reads SGHNT; CDR2 reads YENEEA. The CDR3 sequence is 15 residues long. The CDR3 sequence: CASSVYGAGVSTQYF. In DNA, the CDR3 is TGTGCCAGCAGCGTATACGGGGCGGGAGTTAGTACGCAGTATTTT.

This clone appeared a single time. This chain links TRBV7-9 with TRBJ1-1; a weak D match, TRBD1 (6 bases). V lost 3 bases to trimming and J lost 0 bases, with 11 bases between them. Germline CDR1 and CDR2: SEHNR and FQNEAQ (reference sequence). The CDR3 has 15 residues. The CDR3 protein is CASSFRTVMNTEAFF. CDR3 bases: TGTGCCAGCAGCTTTCGGACAGTCATGAACACTGAAGCTTTCTTT.

The chain couples TRBV7-9 to TRBJ1-2, with unresolved D. The V end was cut by 0 bases, the J end by 7 bases, with 9 bases between. The CDR3 length is 13 residues. Germline CDR1 and CDR2: SEHNR and FQNEAQ (reference sequence). The CDR3 DNA is TGTGCCAGCAGCTTAGCGGCCCCAAGTGGCTACACCTTC. It encodes CASSLAAPSGYTF.

Notes on this clone: At one boundary the junction diverges from the germline segment, which might be a read error. The chain links TRBV7-7 to TRBJ1-1; TRBD1 is a possible D gene (5 bases). This CDR3 comprises 16 residues. Germline V gives CDR1 SSHAT, CDR2 FNYEAQ (reference sequence). In DNA form, the CDR3 reads TGTGCTAGCAGCTTATATTTAGGGGATAAGGGCACTGAAGCTTTCTTT. This sequence encodes CASSLYLGDKGTEAFF.

The V and J genes are TRBV30 and TRBJ2-7, with D perhaps TRBD1 (5 bases). The V end was cut by 4 bases, the J end by 7 bases, with 20 bases between. The CDR3 sequence is 14 residues long. The germline V gene encodes CDR1 GTSNPN and CDR2 SVGIG (reference sequence). CDR3 in amino acids: CAWKLSGSTGEQYF. CDR3 sequence (DNA): TGTGCCTGGAAACTATCCGGGTCCACAGGAGAGCAGTACTTC.

This sequence joins TRBV24-1 and TRBJ2-2, with a weak D call TRBD2 (6 bases). CDR1 is KGHDR, CDR2 SFDVKD, per germline. This CDR3 spans 10 amino acids. V lost 10 bases and J 15 bases, leaving 14 bases between the germline ends. This CDR3 is CATHPGEVFF. The CDR3 nucleotides are TGTGCCACTCATCCGGGAGAGGTGTTTTTT.

The chain employs TRBV19 and TRBJ2-7; a weak D match, TRBD1 (6 bases). Trimming took off 5 bases at V and 6 bases at J, with 14 bases between the two ends. Germline V gives CDR1 LNHDA, CDR2 SQIVND (reference sequence). The CDR3 has 13 amino acids. CDR3 in DNA: TGTGCCAGTAGTGTATCGCAGGGGAGCGAGCAGTACTTC. Encoded protein: CASSVSQGSEQYF.

The chain combines TRBV7-2 with TRBJ2-3; 12 bases line up with TRBD2. J gave up 0 bases and V 5 bases, and 3 bases lay outside the gene matches. Germline assignment: CDR1 SGHTA and CDR2 FQGNSA. This CDR3 region has 16 residues. CDR3 protein: CASSLLAGGSTDTQYF. CDR3 nucleotides: TGTGCCAGCAGCCTTCTAGCGGGAGGGAGCACAGATACGCAGTATTTT.

The chain employs TRBV6-1 and TRBJ2-7; the D is unclear. Looked up from germline, CDR1 is MNHNS and CDR2 is SASEGT. Between the trimmed V and J ends, which lost 1 base and 3 bases, there was a span of 7 bases. There are 13 residues in the CDR3. CDR3 nucleotides: TGTGCCAGCAGTGAAGGTCAGAACTACGAGCAGTACTTC. Translating gives CASSEGQNYEQYF.

The genes are TRBV28 and TRBJ2-7, with 8 nucleotides matching TRBD2. This CDR3 is built from 15 residues. V trimming: 3 bases; J trimming: 6 bases; junction bases outside the gene matches: 10. The V gene's germline CDR1 is MDHEN and CDR2 SYDVKM. CDR3 amino acids: CASSLMGTRHSEQYF. In nucleotides, the CDR3 is TGTGCCAGCAGTTTGATGGGGACTAGGCACTCCGAGCAGTACTTC.

This clone was counted only a few times. The V call is TRBV15, the J call TRBJ1-3; weak D call: TRBD1 (5 bases). The CDR3 is made up of 15 amino acids. Deletions cut 3 bases from V and 0 bases from J, with 9 bases between. Germline CDR1 and CDR2: LNHNV and YYDKDF (reference sequence). The CDR3 coding sequence is TGTGCCACCAGCAGGGGACTGGACTCTGGAAACACCATATATTTT. Translating gives CATSRGLDSGNTIYF.

The rearrangement links TRBV15 to TRBJ1-2; D ambiguous. V was clipped by 5 bases and J by 8 bases, with 12 bases between them. Germline V gene data show CDR1 as LNHNV and CDR2 as YYDKDF (reference sequence). The CDR3 contains 12 residues. CDR3 nucleotide sequence: TGTGCCACCAGCGAATCCCGGGTAGGCTACACCTTC. Its protein is CATSESRVGYTF.

This sequence joins TRBV10-3 and TRBJ1-1; 7 bases fit TRBD1. V was pared by 6 bases and J by 12 bases, with 13 bases of the junction left unmatched. Germline V CDR1 and CDR2: ENHRY, SYGVKD. This CDR3 region has 13 residues. The CDR3 nucleotides read TGTGCCATCAGAGACAGGGTCGACTCTTTACCTTTCTTT. Translating gives CAIRDRVDSLPFF.

This clone appeared a single time. The chain recombines TRBV18 with TRBJ1-2, with 8 bases lining up with TRBD1. V shed 2 bases and J 7 bases; nucleotides not matched to a gene: 9. The germline CDR1 and CDR2 sequences are KGHSH and LQKENI. The CDR3 consists of 15 residues. As DNA, the CDR3 is TGTGCCAGCTCACCAACCCACGACAGGGGCTTTGGCTACACCTTC. Translated, it gives CASSPTHDRGFGYTF.